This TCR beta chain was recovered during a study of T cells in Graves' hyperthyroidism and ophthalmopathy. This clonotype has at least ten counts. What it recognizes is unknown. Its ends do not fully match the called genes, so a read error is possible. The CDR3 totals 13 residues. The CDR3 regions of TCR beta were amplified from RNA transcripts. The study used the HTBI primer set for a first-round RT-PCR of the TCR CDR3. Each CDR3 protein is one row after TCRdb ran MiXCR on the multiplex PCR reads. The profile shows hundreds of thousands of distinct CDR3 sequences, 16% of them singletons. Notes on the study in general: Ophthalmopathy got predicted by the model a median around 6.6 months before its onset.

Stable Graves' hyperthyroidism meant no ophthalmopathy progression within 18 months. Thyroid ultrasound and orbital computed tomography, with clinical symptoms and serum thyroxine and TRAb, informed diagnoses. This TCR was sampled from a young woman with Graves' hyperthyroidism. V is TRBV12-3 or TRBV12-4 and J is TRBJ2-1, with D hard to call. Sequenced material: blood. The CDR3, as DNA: TGTGCCAGCAGTTTCTCCTCCAACAATGAGCAGTTCTTC. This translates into CASSFSSNNEQFF.